This T cell receptor beta chain was profiled in a study of T cells in localized non-small cell lung cancer. Study-wide findings and caveats: Longer overall survival was seen with higher T cell density measured in blood.

Germline V gene sequence: CDR1 MGHRA, CDR2 YSYEKL. The V and J ends lost 0 bases and 11 bases respectively, with 10 bases between them. The CDR3 has 12 amino acids. Clones were read by immunoSEQ multiplex PCR, and TCRdb kept only the in-frame ones, dropping some. The sample lists almost 30,000 clones, around nine tenths seen once, with over 10% in the top ten. A remark on this clone: The antigen remains unidentified.

This TCR was recovered from a female donor over 55 with stage III squamous cell lung carcinoma. V and J are TRBV4-1 and TRBJ1-1; D is unresolved. The source was peripheral blood, collected before any cancer treatment. The CDR3 region is CASSQDGPIAFF. CDR3 sequence (DNA): TGCGCCAGCAGCCAAGATGGTCCAATTGCTTTCTTT.